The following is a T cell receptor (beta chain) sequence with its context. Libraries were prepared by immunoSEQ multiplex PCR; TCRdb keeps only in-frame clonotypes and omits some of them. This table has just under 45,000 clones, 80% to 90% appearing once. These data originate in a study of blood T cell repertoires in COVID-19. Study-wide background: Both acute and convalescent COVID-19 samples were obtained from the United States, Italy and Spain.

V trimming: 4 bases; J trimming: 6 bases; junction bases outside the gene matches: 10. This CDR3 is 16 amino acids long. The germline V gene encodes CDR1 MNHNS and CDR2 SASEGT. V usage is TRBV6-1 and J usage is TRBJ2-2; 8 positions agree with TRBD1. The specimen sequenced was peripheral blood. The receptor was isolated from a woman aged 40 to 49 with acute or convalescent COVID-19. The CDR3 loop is CASSAQGQGGSGELFF. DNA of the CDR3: TGTGCCAGCAGTGCGCAAGGACAGGGAGGATCCGGGGAGCTGTTTTTT.